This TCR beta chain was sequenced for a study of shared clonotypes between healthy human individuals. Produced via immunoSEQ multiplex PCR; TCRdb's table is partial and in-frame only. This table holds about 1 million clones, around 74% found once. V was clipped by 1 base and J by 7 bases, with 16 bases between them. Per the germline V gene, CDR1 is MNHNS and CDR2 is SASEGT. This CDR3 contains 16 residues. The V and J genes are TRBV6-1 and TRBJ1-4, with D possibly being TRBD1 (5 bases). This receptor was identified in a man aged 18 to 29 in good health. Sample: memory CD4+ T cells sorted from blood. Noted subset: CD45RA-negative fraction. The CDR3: CASSEDRRPRSEKLFF. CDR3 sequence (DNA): TGTGCCAGCAGTGAAGACAGGAGGCCGAGGAGTGAAAAACTGTTTTTT.